The 14 T cell receptor beta chains below all came from one sample that was sequenced in a study of immune heterogeneity within non-small cell lung tumors. Genomic DNA extracted from bulk tumor tissue served as template. A total of around 600 ng was used per sample. Several biopsies were collected from each primary tumor during surgery. They were spaced as far apart as possible within the tumor mass. Enrolled patients presented with newly diagnosed, previously untreated non-small cell lung cancer and underwent curative surgery. Multiplex PCR with 32 V and 13 J primers amplified TCR beta CDR3. A single record per CDR3 protein comes from TCRdb applying MiXCR to the multiplex PCR reads. The sample consists of 20,000 to 25,000 distinct CDR3 sequences, about 30% of them appearing once. Sequencing used lung tumor tissue. Receptor source: a man aged 35 to 55 with non-small cell lung cancer.

The CDR3 loop is CASSVASGTGTDTQYF. The DNA of the CDR3 is TGTGCCAGCAGCGTAGCTTCGGGTACGGGCACAGATACGCAGTATTTT. This chain connects TRBV9 to TRBJ2-3; D remains unclear. The length of the CDR3 is 16 residues. The V gene's germline CDR1 is SGDLS and CDR2 YYNGEE. Trimming stripped 0 bases from V and 1 base from J, with 12 bases between.

This clonotype was picked up a small number of times. The J gene is TRBJ2-1, the V gene TRBV6-1; TRBD2 might be the D (5 bases). There are 12 residues in the CDR3. In germline, CDR1 is MNHNS, CDR2 SASEGT. Deletions cut 5 bases from V and 9 bases from J, with 11 bases between. CDR3 loop: CASSFDRGEQFF. The CDR3 DNA reads as TGTGCCAGCAGTTTTGACCGGGGTGAGCAGTTCTTC.

The chain links TRBV18 to TRBJ2-6; D call uncertain. The CDR3 runs to 16 residues. Germline lookup yields CDR1 KGHSH and CDR2 LQKENI. V was trimmed by 3 bases and J by 0 bases, leaving 9 bases between them. CDR3 region: CASSPSASSGANVLTF. The CDR3 coding sequence is TGTGCCAGCTCACCTTCGGCCAGCTCTGGGGCCAACGTCCTGACTTTC.

On this clonotype itself: With a much larger clone just one base away, this may be a read error. The chain is built from TRBV15 and TRBJ2-7; 13 bases map to TRBD2. This CDR3 has 15 amino acids. Germline V gene lookup returns CDR1 LNHNV and CDR2 YYDKDF (reference sequence). The CDR3 region has the DNA TGTGCCACCAGCCCCCGGACTAGCGGGAGCTCCGAGCAGCACTTC. Amino acids: CATSPRTSGSSEQHF.

Only a few counts were recorded for this clonotype. This chain uses TRBV5-1 with TRBJ2-1; TRBD1 might be the D (6 bases). This CDR3 has 12 amino acids. Looked up from germline, CDR1 is SGHRS and CDR2 is YFSETQ. V was shortened by 4 bases and J by 11 bases, with 13 bases between the two germline ends. As DNA, the CDR3 is TGCGCCAGCAGCCAACTTACAGGGCAGCAGTTCTTC. Translation: CASSQLTGQQFF.

A few counts support this clonotype. The chain links TRBV9 to TRBJ2-3; D is unresolved. The CDR3 is 15 residues long. The germline CDR1 and CDR2 sequences are SGDLS and YYNGEE. The V end was cut by 0 bases, the J end by 5 bases, with 13 bases between. CDR3 DNA sequence: TGTGCCAGCAGCGTAGAAGCACCCGGGCGAGATACGCAGTATTTT. Translation: CASSVEAPGRDTQYF.

There are a few counts of this clonotype. A much larger clonotype is one base distant, so this may be a read error. The chain joins TRBV11-2 to TRBJ2-7, with D perhaps matching TRBD1 (5 bases). This CDR3 is 13 amino acids long. Trimming removed 6 bases at V and 0 bases at J, with 9 bases between. The V gene's germline CDR1 is SGHAT and CDR2 FQNNGV. The CDR3: CASRRQSSYEQYF. In nucleotides, the CDR3 is TGTGCCAGCAGGCGACAGAGCTCCTACGAGCAGTACTTC. Supplemented by reference TRBV11-2 and TRBJ2-7, the full variable domain reads EAGVAQSPRYKIIEKRQSVAFWCNPISGHATLYWYQQILGQGPKLLIQFQNNGVVDDSQLPKDRFSAERLKGVDSTLKIQPAKLEDSAVYLCASRRQSSYEQYFGPGTRLTVT.

The chain carries TRBV20-1 and TRBJ2-1; 8 nucleotides align to TRBD2. V dropped 1 base and J dropped 5; count of bases not matched to a gene: 10. CDR3 size: 16 residues. Germline CDR1 is DFQATT and CDR2 is SNEGSKA (reference sequence). CDR3 region: CSARVGLAYNHNEQFF. CDR3 DNA: TGCAGTGCTAGAGTTGGACTAGCCTATAATCACAATGAGCAGTTCTTC.

This chain links TRBV30 with TRBJ1-2, with a weak D call TRBD1 (6 bases). The V and J ends lost 4 bases and 5 bases respectively, with 20 bases between them. Germline V gene data show CDR1 as GTSNPN and CDR2 as SVGIG (reference sequence). This CDR3 comprises 15 residues. The CDR3 nucleotides read TGTGCCTGGACCGGGATGGGGGCGAAGCTTTATGGCTACACCTTC. It codes for CAWTGMGAKLYGYTF. The entire variable domain, with the rest obtained from reference TRBV30 and TRBJ1-2, is as follows: SQTIHQWPATLVQPVGSPLSLECTVEGTSNPNLYWYRQAAGRGLQLLFYSVGIGQISSEVPQNLSASRPQDRQFILSSKKLLLSDSGFYLCAWTGMGAKLYGYTFGSGTRLTVV.

CDR3 sequence: CASSSRTVSGNTIYF. In DNA form, the CDR3 reads TGTGCCAGCAGCTCTCGTACAGTCTCTGGAAACACCATATATTTT. The rearrangement links TRBV11-3 to TRBJ1-3; D remains unclear. Trimming removed 4 bases from V and 0 bases from J, with 10 bases in between. The CDR3 length is 15 residues. Germline values: CDR1 SGHNT, CDR2 YENEEA.

The V and J genes are TRBV28 and TRBJ1-2; tentatively, D is TRBD1 (6 bases). CDR3 length: 13 amino acids. Trimming stripped 7 bases from V and 4 bases from J, with 13 bases between. The germline V gene encodes CDR1 MDHEN and CDR2 SYDVKM. The CDR3 nucleotides are TGTGCCAGCAACCTCGGACAGTCCTATGGCTACACCTTC. It codes for CASNLGQSYGYTF.

Only a few counts were recorded for this clonotype. The chain is built from TRBV5-1 and TRBJ1-6, with 9 bases identical to TRBD1. Per the germline V gene, CDR1 is SGHRS and CDR2 is YFSETQ. The V and J ends lost 7 bases and 6 bases, in that order; junction bases with no gene match: 8. The CDR3 has 15 residues. DNA of the CDR3: TGCGCCAGCGCGCCGGGGGACAGGGTTAATTCACCCCTCCACTTT. It encodes CASAPGDRVNSPLHF.

This clonotype showed up just a few times. The chain uses TRBV28 and TRBJ1-4, with D unclear. With 5 bases removed from V and 4 bases from J, the gap between germline ends came to 5 bases. The CDR3 extends over 12 amino acids. Germline V CDR1 and CDR2: MDHEN, SYDVKM. CDR3 in amino acids: CASSPSNEKLFF. The CDR3 nucleotides read TGTGCCAGCAGTCCCAGTAATGAAAAACTGTTTTTT.

Regarding this clonotype: This sequence may be a read error, since a much larger clone differs from it by one base. The rearrangement uses TRBV3-1 and TRBJ2-1, with D possibly matching TRBD2 (6 bases). Germline V gene lookup returns CDR1 LGHDT and CDR2 YNNKEL (reference sequence). This CDR3 comprises 16 residues. CDR3 protein: CASSQEPIAAHNEQLF. DNA of the CDR3: TGTGCCAGCAGCCAAGAACCTATAGCGGCACACAATGAGCAGTTATTC.